The present T cell receptor beta chain was sequenced within a study of response to subunit inactivated influenza vaccine. The study, taken as a whole, reports: Authors suggested each seasonal influenza vaccination recruits few new T cells.

As for this clonotype: Its antigen is unidentified.

TCRdb used MiXCR to reprocess the RT-PCR reads, holding one entry per CDR3 protein. The data contain about 480,000 distinct CDR3 sequences, about an eighth of them seen just once; the ten biggest clones take up about an eighth. The germline V gene encodes CDR1 MNHNS and CDR2 SASEGT. V lost 1 base and J lost 3, with 7 bases in between. The CDR3 has 15 amino acids. This specimen was PBMCs from blood, taken more than 35 days after vaccination. The source is a man aged 45 to 65 who received an inactivated influenza vaccine. The genes are TRBV6-1 and TRBJ1-6; perhaps TRBD1 as D (6 bases). This chain's CDR3 is CASSEEGVYNSPLHF. CDR3 coding DNA: TGTGCCAGCAGTGAAGAGGGGGTCTATAATTCACCCCTCCACTTT.